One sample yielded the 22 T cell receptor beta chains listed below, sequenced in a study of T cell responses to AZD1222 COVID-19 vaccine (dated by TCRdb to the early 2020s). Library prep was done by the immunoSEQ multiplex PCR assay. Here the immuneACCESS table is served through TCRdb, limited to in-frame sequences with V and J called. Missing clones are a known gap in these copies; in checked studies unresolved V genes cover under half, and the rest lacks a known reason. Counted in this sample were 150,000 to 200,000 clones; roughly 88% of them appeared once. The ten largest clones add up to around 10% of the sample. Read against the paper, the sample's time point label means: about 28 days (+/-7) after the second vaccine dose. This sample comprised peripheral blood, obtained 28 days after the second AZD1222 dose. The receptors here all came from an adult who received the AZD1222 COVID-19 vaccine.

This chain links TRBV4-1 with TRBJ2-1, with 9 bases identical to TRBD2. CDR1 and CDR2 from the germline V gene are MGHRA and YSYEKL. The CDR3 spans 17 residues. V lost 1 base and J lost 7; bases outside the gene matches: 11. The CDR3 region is CASSQVDGGGAVNEQFF. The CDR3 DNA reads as TGCGCCAGCAGCCAAGTGGATGGCGGGGGGGCGGTAAATGAGCAGTTCTTC.

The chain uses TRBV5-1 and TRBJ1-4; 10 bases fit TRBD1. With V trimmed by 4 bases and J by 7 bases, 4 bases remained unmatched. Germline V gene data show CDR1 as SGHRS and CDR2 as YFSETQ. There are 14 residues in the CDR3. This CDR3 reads CASSPGQGPEKLFF. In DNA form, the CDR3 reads TGCGCCAGCAGCCCGGGACAGGGGCCTGAAAAACTGTTTTTT. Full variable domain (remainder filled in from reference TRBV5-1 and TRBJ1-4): KAGVTQTPRYLIKTRGQQVTLSCSPISGHRSVSWYQQTPGQGLQFLFEYFSETQRNKGNFPGRFSGRQFSNSRSEMNVSTLELGDSALYLCASSPGQGPEKLFFGSGTQLSVL.

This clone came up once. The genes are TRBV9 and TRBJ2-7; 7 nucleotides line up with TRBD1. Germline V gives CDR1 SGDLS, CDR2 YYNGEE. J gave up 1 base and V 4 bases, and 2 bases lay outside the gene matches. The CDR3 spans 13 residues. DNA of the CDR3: TGTGCCAGCAGCCCGACAGGGTCCTACGAGCAGTACTTC. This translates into CASSPTGSYEQYF.

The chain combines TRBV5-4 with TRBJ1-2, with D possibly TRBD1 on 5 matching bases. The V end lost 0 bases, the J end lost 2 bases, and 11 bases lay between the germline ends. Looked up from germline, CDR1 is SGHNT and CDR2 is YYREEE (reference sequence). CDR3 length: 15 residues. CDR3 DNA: TGTGCCAGCAGCTTGGTGGACAACAGCAACTATGGCTACACCTTC. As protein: CASSLVDNSNYGYTF.

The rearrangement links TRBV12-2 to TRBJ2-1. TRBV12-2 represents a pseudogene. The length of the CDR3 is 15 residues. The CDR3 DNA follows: TGTGCAAGTCGCTTCCTCCCGGGACCTATAAATGAGCAGTTCTTC. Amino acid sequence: CASRFLPGPINEQFF.

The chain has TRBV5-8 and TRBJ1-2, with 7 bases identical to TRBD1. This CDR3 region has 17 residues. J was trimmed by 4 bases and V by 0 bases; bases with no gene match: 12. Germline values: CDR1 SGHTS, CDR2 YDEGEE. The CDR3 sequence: CASSLEAGGDWGYGYTF. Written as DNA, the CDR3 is TGTGCCAGCAGCTTGGAGGCAGGGGGAGATTGGGGCTATGGCTACACCTTC.

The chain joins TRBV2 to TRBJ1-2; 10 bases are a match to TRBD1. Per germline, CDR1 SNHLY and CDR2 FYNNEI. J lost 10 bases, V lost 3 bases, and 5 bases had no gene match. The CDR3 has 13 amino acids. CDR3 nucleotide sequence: TGTGCCAGCAGTGAGGGACAGGGGTTAGTCTACACCTTC. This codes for CASSEGQGLVYTF.

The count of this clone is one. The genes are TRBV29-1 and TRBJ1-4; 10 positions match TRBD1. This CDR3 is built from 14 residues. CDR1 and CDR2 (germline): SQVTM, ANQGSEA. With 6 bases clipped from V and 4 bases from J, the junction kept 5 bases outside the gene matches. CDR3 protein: CSVTGQGLNEKLFF. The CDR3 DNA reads TGCAGCGTGACGGGACAGGGGCTTAATGAAAAACTGTTTTTT.

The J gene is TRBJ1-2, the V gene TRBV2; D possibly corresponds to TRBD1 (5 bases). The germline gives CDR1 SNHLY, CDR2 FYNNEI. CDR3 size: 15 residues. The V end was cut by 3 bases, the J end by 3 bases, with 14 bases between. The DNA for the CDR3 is TGTGCCAGCAGTGAGGGGACTCCAAGGGACTATGGCTACACCTTC. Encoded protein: CASSEGTPRDYGYTF. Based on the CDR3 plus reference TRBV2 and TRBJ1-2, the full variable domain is EPEVTQTPSHQVTQMGQEVILRCVPISNHLYFYWYRQILGQKVEFLVSFYNNEISEKSEIFDDQFSVERPDGSNFTLKIRSTKLEDSAMYFCASSEGTPRDYGYTFGSGTRLTVV.

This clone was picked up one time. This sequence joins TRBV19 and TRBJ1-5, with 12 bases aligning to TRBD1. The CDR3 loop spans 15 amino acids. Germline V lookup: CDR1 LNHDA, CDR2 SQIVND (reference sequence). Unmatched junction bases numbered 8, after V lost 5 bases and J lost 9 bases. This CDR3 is CASSEGTGGLGPQHF. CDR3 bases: TGTGCCAGTAGTGAAGGGACAGGGGGCCTTGGGCCCCAGCATTTT.

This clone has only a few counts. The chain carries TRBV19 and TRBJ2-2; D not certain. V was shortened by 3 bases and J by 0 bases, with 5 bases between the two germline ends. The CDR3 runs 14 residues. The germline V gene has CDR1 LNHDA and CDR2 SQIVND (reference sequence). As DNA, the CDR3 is TGTGCCAGTAGTATCCAGGCGAACACCGGGGAGCTGTTTTTT. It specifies CASSIQANTGELFF.

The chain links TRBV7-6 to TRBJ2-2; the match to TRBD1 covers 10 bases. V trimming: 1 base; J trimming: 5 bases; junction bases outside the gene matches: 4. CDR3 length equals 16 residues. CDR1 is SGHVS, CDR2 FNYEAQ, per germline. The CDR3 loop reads CASSLGRDRGTGELFF. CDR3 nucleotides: TGTGCCAGCAGCTTAGGAAGGGACAGGGGTACCGGGGAGCTGTTTTTT.

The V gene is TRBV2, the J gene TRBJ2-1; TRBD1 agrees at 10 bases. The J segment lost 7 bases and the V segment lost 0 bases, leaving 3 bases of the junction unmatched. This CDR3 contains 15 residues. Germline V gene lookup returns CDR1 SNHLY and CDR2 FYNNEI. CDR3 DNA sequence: TGTGCCAGCAGTGAAGCCCGGACAGGGGGAAATGAGCAGTTCTTC. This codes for CASSEARTGGNEQFF.

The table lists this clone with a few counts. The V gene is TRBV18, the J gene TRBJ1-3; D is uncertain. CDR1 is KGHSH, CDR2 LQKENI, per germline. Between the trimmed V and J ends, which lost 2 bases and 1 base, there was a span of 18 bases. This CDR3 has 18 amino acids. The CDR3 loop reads CASSPDTIGGPSGNTIYF. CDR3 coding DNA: TGTGCCAGCTCACCAGATACTATTGGTGGGCCGTCTGGAAACACCATATATTTT.

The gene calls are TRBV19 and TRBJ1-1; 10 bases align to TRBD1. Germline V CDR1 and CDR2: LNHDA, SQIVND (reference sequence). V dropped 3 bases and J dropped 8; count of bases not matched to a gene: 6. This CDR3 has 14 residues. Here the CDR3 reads CASSIDRGLGEAFF. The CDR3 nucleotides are TGTGCCAGTAGTATTGACAGGGGGCTTGGAGAAGCTTTCTTT.

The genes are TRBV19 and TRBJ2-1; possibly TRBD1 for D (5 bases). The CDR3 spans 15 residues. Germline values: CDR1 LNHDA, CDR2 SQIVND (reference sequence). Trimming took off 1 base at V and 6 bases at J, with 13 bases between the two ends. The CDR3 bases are TGTGCCAGTAGTATAGGTACCTGGGGCGCCAATGAGCAGTTCTTC. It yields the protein CASSIGTWGANEQFF.

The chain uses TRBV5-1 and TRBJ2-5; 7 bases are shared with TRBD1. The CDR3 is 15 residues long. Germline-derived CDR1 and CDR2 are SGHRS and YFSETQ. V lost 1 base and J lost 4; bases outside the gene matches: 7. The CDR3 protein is CASSLQAGGLETQYF. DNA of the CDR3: TGCGCCAGCAGCTTGCAGGCAGGGGGATTAGAGACCCAGTACTTC.

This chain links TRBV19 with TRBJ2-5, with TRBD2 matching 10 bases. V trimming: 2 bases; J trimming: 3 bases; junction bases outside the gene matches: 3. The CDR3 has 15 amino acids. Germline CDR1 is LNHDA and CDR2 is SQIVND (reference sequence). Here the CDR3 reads CASSISGGVKETQYF. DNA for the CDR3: TGTGCCAGTAGTATAAGCGGGGGGGTAAAAGAGACCCAGTACTTC.

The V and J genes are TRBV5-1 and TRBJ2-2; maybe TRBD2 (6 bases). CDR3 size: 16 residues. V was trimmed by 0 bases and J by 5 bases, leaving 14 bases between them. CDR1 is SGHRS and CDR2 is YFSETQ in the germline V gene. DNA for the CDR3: TGCGCCAGCAGCTTGGCCCATGGAGGGAGAACCGGGGAGCTGTTTTTT. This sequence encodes CASSLAHGGRTGELFF. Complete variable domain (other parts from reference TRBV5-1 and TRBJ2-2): KAGVTQTPRYLIKTRGQQVTLSCSPISGHRSVSWYQQTPGQGLQFLFEYFSETQRNKGNFPGRFSGRQFSNSRSEMNVSTLELGDSALYLCASSLAHGGRTGELFFGEGSRLTVL.

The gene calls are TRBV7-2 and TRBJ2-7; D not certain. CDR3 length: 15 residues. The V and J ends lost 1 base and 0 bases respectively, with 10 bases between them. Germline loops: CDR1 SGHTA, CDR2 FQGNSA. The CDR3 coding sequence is TGTGCCAGCAGCTTAGAGGGTCGTAGCTCCTACGAGCAGTACTTC. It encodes CASSLEGRSSYEQYF.

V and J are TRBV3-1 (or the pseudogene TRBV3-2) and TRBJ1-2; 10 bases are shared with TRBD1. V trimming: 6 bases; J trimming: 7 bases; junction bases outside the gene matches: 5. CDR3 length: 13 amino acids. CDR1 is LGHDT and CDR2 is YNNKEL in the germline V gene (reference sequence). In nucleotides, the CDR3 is TGTGCCAGCAGGGGACAGGGGCCGGGTGGCTACACCTTC. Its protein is CASRGQGPGGYTF.

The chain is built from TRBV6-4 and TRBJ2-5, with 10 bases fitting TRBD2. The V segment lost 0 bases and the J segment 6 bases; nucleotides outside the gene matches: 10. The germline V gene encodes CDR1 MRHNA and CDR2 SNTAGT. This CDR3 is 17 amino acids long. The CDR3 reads CASSDSKQRGGPKTQYF. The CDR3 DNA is TGTGCCAGCAGTGACTCGAAGCAGCGGGGGGGCCCAAAGACCCAGTACTTC.